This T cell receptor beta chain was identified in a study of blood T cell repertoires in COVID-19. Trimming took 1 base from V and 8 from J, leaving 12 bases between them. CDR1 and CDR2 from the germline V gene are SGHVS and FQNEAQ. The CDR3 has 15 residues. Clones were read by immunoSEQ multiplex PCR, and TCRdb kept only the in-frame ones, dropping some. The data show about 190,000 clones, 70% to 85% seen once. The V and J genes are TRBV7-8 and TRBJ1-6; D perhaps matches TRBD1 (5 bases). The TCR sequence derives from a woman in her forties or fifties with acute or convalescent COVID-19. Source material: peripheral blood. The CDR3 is CASSLEVQAHSPLHF. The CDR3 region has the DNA TGTGCCAGCAGCTTAGAGGTACAGGCTCATTCACCCCTCCACTTT.